The 28 T cell receptor beta chains below were found in one sample sequenced in a study of T cell changes during pregnancy in multiple sclerosis. This table comes from immunoSEQ multiplex PCR, and its TCRdb copy is limited to in-frame clones, with some not included. The sample lists nearly 50,000 clones, 94% occurring once. The sample was CD4+ T cells from peripheral blood mononuclear cells, taken in the first trimester of pregnancy. The receptors shown here come from a female donor with multiple sclerosis, enrolled in a pregnancy study.

The rearrangement links TRBV7-9 to TRBJ2-3, with TRBD2 identical over 8 bases. Unmatched junction bases numbered 12, after V lost 4 bases and J lost 6 bases. This CDR3 region has 16 residues. The germline V gene encodes CDR1 SEHNR and CDR2 FQNEAQ (reference sequence). In DNA, the CDR3 is TGTGCCAGCAGCTCCCAGGGACTAGGGCCGTCGGATACGCAGTATTTT. Residues: CASSSQGLGPSDTQYF.

The CDR3 DNA is TGTGCCAGCGGACCCGGGTCGCGGGGAGGGACAGATACGCAGTATTTT. Its protein is CASGPGSRGGTDTQYF. This sequence joins TRBV6-4 and TRBJ2-3, with 7 nucleotides matching TRBD2. Germline V lookup: CDR1 MRHNA, CDR2 SNTAGT. The CDR3 is 16 residues long. Germline trimming cut 8 bases from V and 3 bases from J; bases unmatched to any gene: 14.

The V and J genes are TRBV7-3 and TRBJ1-1; TRBD1 aligns across 7 bases. There are 15 residues in the CDR3. The germline V gene encodes CDR1 SGHTA and CDR2 FQGTGA. V lost 5 bases, J lost 4 bases, and 10 bases stayed unmatched. CDR3 in amino acids: CASSASGTVGTEAFF. The CDR3 DNA reads as TGTGCCAGCAGCGCATCCGGGACAGTGGGCACTGAAGCTTTCTTT.

This clone was observed a few times. The chain combines TRBV19 with TRBJ1-3; no reliable D call. The germline CDR1 and CDR2 sequences are LNHDA and SQIVND (reference sequence). The CDR3 has 16 residues. The V gene lost 1 base and the J gene lost 0 bases, with 10 bases spanning the gap. CDR3: CASSIVGRVSGNTIYF. DNA for the CDR3: TGTGCCAGTAGTATAGTGGGCAGAGTCTCTGGAAACACCATATATTTT.

The chain recombines TRBV14 with TRBJ2-3; the D is unclear. This CDR3 is built from 15 residues. The germline V gene has CDR1 SGHDN and CDR2 FVKESK. The germline V and J ends were trimmed by 1 base and 4 bases, with 12 bases remaining between them. DNA of the CDR3: TGTGCCAGCAGCCAAGCCCCTACCGGGTCAGATACGCAGTATTTT. It yields the protein CASSQAPTGSDTQYF.

The CDR3 coding sequence is TGTGCCAGCAGCACCGGGACAGCAAATTCACCCCTCCACTTT. As protein: CASSTGTANSPLHF. The rearrangement links TRBV9 to TRBJ1-6; TRBD1 matches at 7 bases. After removal of 4 bases from V and 7 bases from J, the junction contained 5 bases not matched to a gene. Germline values: CDR1 SGDLS, CDR2 YYNGEE. The CDR3 covers 14 residues.

Worth noting for this clone: The junction departs from germline at one end; a sequencing error may be responsible. The chain recombines TRBV7-7 with TRBJ2-1; weak D call: TRBD1 (6 bases). The CDR3 covers 16 residues. Germline lookup yields CDR1 SSHAT and CDR2 FNYEAQ (reference sequence). CDR3 protein: CASSLVMGAIYNEQFF. For the CDR3, the DNA is TGTGCTAGCAGCTTAGTGATGGGGGCAATTTACAATGAGCAGTTCTTC.

The V and J genes are TRBV28 and TRBJ1-1; 8 bases align to TRBD1. The trim removed 6 bases at V and 1 base at J, leaving 10 bases unmatched. The CDR3 length is 16 residues. Germline V gene lookup returns CDR1 MDHEN and CDR2 SYDVKM. CDR3 sequence (DNA): TGTGCCAGCAGGGGGGAGCGACAGGGGCCGAACACTGAAGCTTTCTTT. Translating gives CASRGERQGPNTEAFF.

This chain joins TRBV6-1 and TRBJ2-7; D is possibly TRBD2 (5 bases). CDR1 is MNHNS and CDR2 is SASEGT in the germline V gene. CDR3 size: 15 residues. V shed 3 bases and J shed 1 base, with 13 bases lying between them. This chain's CDR3 is CASSEAASRSYEQYF. Written as DNA, the CDR3 is TGTGCCAGCAGTGAGGCGGCTAGCAGATCCTACGAGCAGTACTTC.

This chain connects TRBV7-6 to TRBJ1-1; no reliable D call. Germline V CDR1 and CDR2: SGHVS, FNYEAQ. The CDR3 runs 16 residues. V lost 1 base to trimming and J lost 7 bases, with 19 bases between them. CDR3 protein: CASSLDVKGASGEAFF. DNA of the CDR3: TGTGCCAGCAGCTTAGATGTCAAGGGAGCATCTGGTGAAGCTTTCTTT.

This chain joins TRBV27 and TRBJ1-6; tentative D call: TRBD1 (6 bases). The V gene's germline CDR1 is MNHEY and CDR2 SMNVEV (reference sequence). V lost 2 bases, J lost 1 base, and 12 bases lay in between. This CDR3 has 17 amino acids. For the CDR3, the DNA is TGTGCCAGCAGTTTAACTGGCAGGGGTTCCTATAATTCACCCCTCCACTTT. This gives the protein CASSLTGRGSYNSPLHF.

This rearrangement joins TRBV6-5 to TRBJ1-1, with TRBD1 as a possible D gene (5 bases). CDR3 size: 15 residues. Trimming shortened V by 0 bases and J by 5 bases, and 13 bases separated the two germline ends. Germline V gives CDR1 MNHEY, CDR2 SVGAGI. This CDR3 reads CASSYSTAAGTEAFF. CDR3 in DNA: TGTGCCAGCAGTTACTCGACAGCCGCCGGGACTGAAGCTTTCTTT.

The sample holds one count of this clone. Its ends do not fully match the called genes, so a read error is possible. V gene TRBV7-7 combines with J gene TRBJ2-5; 8 bases map to TRBD1. Germline V gene lookup returns CDR1 SSHAT and CDR2 FNYEAQ (reference sequence). The CDR3 has 15 residues. CDR3 sequence (DNA): TGTGCTAGCAGCTTACGGACAGGGCCCCAAGAGACCCAGTACTTC. Amino acid sequence: CASSLRTGPQETQYF.

The chain is built from TRBV11-2 and TRBJ1-5, with 9 bases aligning to TRBD1. CDR3 length: 15 residues. The junction had 2 bases not matched to a gene; V was cut back by 1 base and J by 4 bases. Per the germline V gene, CDR1 is SGHAT and CDR2 is FQNNGV. The CDR3, as DNA: TGTGCCAGCAGCTTAGGGGACAGGGTAAATCAGCCCCAGCATTTT. It yields the protein CASSLGDRVNQPQHF.

This clone was counted once. The chain couples TRBV2 to TRBJ1-6; 7 positions match TRBD1. This CDR3 is built from 18 residues. Trimming cost V 6 bases and J 0 bases; bases outside gene matches: 11. Germline V gene sequence: CDR1 SNHLY, CDR2 FYNNEI. CDR3 sequence (DNA): TGTGCCAGCAGGGTACAGGGGTCCCCCTTCTCCTATAATTCACCCCTCCACTTT. It specifies CASRVQGSPFSYNSPLHF.

This chain connects TRBV15 to TRBJ2-7; D is possibly TRBD1 (5 bases). This CDR3 is built from 15 residues. The germline gives CDR1 LNHNV, CDR2 YYDKDF (reference sequence). The V end was cut by 0 bases, the J end by 6 bases, with 15 bases between. The CDR3: CATSRDLSGSGEQYF. The CDR3 DNA is TGTGCCACCAGCAGAGATCTGTCAGGGTCGGGCGAGCAGTACTTC.

The chain couples TRBV25-1 to TRBJ2-1; the D gene is possibly TRBD2 (5 bases). V dropped 7 bases and J dropped 4 bases, with 14 bases sitting between them. Germline assignment: CDR1 MGHDK and CDR2 SYGVNS. CDR3 length: 14 amino acids. CDR3: CASNGPGEYNEQFF. The CDR3 DNA is TGTGCCAGCAACGGCCCCGGGGAATACAATGAGCAGTTCTTC.

The chain combines TRBV27 with TRBJ2-3, with D possibly being TRBD2 (5 bases). V dropped 3 bases and J dropped 0 bases, with 7 bases sitting between them. Germline-derived CDR1 and CDR2 are MNHEY and SMNVEV (reference sequence). The CDR3 extends over 14 amino acids. CDR3 in amino acids: CASSLEASTDTQYF. The DNA for the CDR3 is TGTGCCAGCAGTTTGGAGGCTAGCACAGATACGCAGTATTTT.

The gene calls are TRBV2 and TRBJ2-1; 8 bases are shared with TRBD2. Germline lookup yields CDR1 SNHLY and CDR2 FYNNEI. The V segment lost 5 bases and the J segment 8 bases; nucleotides outside the gene matches: 14. This CDR3 region has 16 residues. As DNA, the CDR3 is TGTGCCAGCAGTCCCGACTTATTAGCGGGGCTGGATGAGCAGTTCTTC. Translating it yields CASSPDLLAGLDEQFF.

The V gene is TRBV19, the J gene TRBJ1-1, with a possible D match to TRBD1 (6 bases). Germline CDR1 is LNHDA and CDR2 is SQIVND (reference sequence). Trimming cost V 2 bases and J 4 bases, with 17 bases left between them. The CDR3 spans 16 residues. The DNA of the CDR3 is TGTGCCAGTAGTATACGGGGGGCTTTAGGATCCACTGAAGCTTTCTTT. Translating it yields CASSIRGALGSTEAFF.

CDR3 DNA: TGTGCCAGCAGCAGCGGACAGGTTAGGACCGGGGAGCTGTTTTTT. It translates to CASSSGQVRTGELFF. The chain recombines TRBV6-5 with TRBJ2-2; 7 positions match TRBD1. V lost 6 bases and J lost 5; bases outside the gene matches: 9. CDR1 and CDR2 (germline): MNHEY, SVGAGI. CDR3 length: 15 amino acids.

There are a few counts of this clone. V and J are TRBV4-1 and TRBJ2-7; 9 bases align to TRBD1. Germline trimming cut 1 base from V and 4 bases from J; bases unmatched to any gene: 5. In germline, CDR1 is MGHRA, CDR2 YSYEKL. CDR3 length equals 15 residues. The CDR3 loop reads CASSQAGTGSYEQYF. The CDR3 DNA sequence: TGCGCCAGCAGCCAAGCTGGGACAGGGTCTTACGAGCAGTACTTC.

The chain combines TRBV9 with TRBJ2-5, with D possibly being TRBD2 (6 bases). V was shortened by 3 bases and J by 3 bases, with 15 bases between the two germline ends. Germline V gene lookup returns CDR1 SGDLS and CDR2 YYNGEE. The CDR3 runs 15 residues. CDR3 sequence reads: CASSARGTAKETQYF. The CDR3, as DNA: TGTGCCAGCAGCGCGCGAGGGACTGCGAAAGAGACCCAGTACTTC.

The V call is TRBV30, the J call TRBJ2-3; 10 bases are a match to TRBD2. The germline V gene has CDR1 GTSNPN and CDR2 SVGIG (reference sequence). V lost 1 base, J lost 3 bases, and 1 base stayed unmatched. The CDR3 is made up of 14 amino acids. The CDR3 DNA is TGTGCCTGGAGTGGTAGCGGGGGGACAGATACGCAGTATTTT. This codes for CAWSGSGGTDTQYF.

This clone was seen more than once but under ten times. The rearrangement uses TRBV19 and TRBJ1-5; the D gene is possibly TRBD1 (6 bases). The germline CDR1 and CDR2 sequences are LNHDA and SQIVND (reference sequence). The CDR3 runs to 15 residues. V lost 6 bases and J 0 bases, leaving 12 bases between the germline ends. This chain's CDR3 is CASRRTENSNQPQHF. CDR3 coding DNA: TGTGCCAGTAGGAGGACAGAGAATAGCAATCAGCCCCAGCATTTT.

The chain is built from TRBV11-3 and TRBJ2-2; D is undetermined. CDR1 and CDR2 from the germline V gene are SGHNT and YENEEA. With 2 bases removed from V and 4 bases from J, the gap between germline ends came to 11 bases. The CDR3 sequence is 15 residues long. CDR3 sequence reads: CASSLRSTPTGELFF. CDR3 bases: TGTGCCAGCAGCTTAAGGAGCACCCCCACCGGGGAGCTGTTTTTT. Filled out from reference TRBV11-3 and TRBJ2-2, the complete variable domain reads EAGVVQSPRYKIIEKKQPVAFWCNPISGHNTLYWYLQNLGQGPELLIRYENEEAVDDSQLPKDRFSAERLKGVDSTLKIQPAELGDSAVYLCASSLRSTPTGELFFGEGSRLTVL.

The genes are TRBV27 and TRBJ1-2; 8 nucleotides match TRBD1. This CDR3 is built from 15 residues. V shed 5 bases and J 0 bases; nucleotides not matched to a gene: 5. Germline CDR1 reads MNHEY; CDR2 reads SMNVEV (reference sequence). CDR3 coding DNA: TGTGCCAGCAGTCCCCGACAGGGGACTAACTATGGCTACACCTTC. It encodes CASSPRQGTNYGYTF.

The chain recombines TRBV2 with TRBJ1-4, with 9 nucleotides matching TRBD1. With V trimmed by 6 bases and J by 8 bases, 7 bases remained unmatched. Germline CDR1 and CDR2: SNHLY and FYNNEI. This CDR3 comprises 14 residues. The DNA of the CDR3 is TGTGCCAGCAGACCGGGACAGGGAAAGGAAAAACTGTTTTTT. Translation gives CASRPGQGKEKLFF.